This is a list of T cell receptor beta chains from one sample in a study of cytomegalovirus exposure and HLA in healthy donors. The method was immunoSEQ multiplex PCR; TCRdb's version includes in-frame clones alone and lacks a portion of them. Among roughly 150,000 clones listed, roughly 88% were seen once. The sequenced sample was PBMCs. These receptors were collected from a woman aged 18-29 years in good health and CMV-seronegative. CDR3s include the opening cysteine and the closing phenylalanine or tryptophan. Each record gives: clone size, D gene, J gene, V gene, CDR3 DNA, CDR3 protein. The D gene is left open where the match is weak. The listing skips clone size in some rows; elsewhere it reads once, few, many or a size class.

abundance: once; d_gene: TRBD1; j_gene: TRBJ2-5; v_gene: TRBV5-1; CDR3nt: TGCGCCAGCAGCTTGGGGGACAGGGCAGAGACCCAGTACTTC; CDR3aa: CASSLGDRAETQYF
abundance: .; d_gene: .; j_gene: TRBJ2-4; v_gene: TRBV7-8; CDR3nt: TGTGCCAGCAGCTCCCCCGGTGGGTCAAACAGTCAGTACTTC; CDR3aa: CASSSPGGSNSQYF
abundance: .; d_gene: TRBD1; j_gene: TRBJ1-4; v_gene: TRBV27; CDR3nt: TGTGCCAGCAGTGCCTCGACAGGGATGGGTGAAAAACTGTTTTTT; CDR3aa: CASSASTGMGEKLFF
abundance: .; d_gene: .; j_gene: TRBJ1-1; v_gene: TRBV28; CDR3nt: TGTGCCAGCAGTTCGACCGGGGTACAGAACACTGAAGCTTTCTTT; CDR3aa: CASSSTGVQNTEAFF
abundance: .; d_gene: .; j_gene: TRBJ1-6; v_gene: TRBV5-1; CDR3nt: TGCGCCCCCGAATTGGCGGATTCACCCCTCCACTTT; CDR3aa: CAPELADSPLHF
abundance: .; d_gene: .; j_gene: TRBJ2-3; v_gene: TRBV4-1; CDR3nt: TGCGCCAGCAGCCAAGAGAAACTTTCCGCCACAGATACGCAGTATTTT; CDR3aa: CASSQEKLSATDTQYF
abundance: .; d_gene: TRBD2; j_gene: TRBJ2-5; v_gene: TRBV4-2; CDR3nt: TGTGCCAGCAGCCATTGCGGCGGGGGGGGGCCGAGGGTCCAAGAGACCCAGTACTTC; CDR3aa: CASSHCGGGGPRVQETQYF
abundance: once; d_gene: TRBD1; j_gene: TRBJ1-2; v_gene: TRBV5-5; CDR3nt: TGTGCCAGCAGCCCCGGACAGGGTAACTATGGCTACACCTTC; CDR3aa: CASSPGQGNYGYTF
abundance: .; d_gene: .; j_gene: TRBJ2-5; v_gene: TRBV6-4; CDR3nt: TGTGCCAGCAGTGAGAGAGCCCAAGAGACCCAGTACTTC; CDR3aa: CASSERAQETQYF
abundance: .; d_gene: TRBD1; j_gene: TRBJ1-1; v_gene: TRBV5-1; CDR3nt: TGCGCCAGCAGCAAGGATAACAGGGGTGGTACTGAAGCTTTCTTT; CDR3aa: CASSKDNRGGTEAFF
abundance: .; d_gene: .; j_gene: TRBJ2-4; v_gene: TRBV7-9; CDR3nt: TGTGCCAGCAGCTTACCCGGACTAGCCAAAAACATTCAGTACTTC; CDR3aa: CASSLPGLAKNIQYF
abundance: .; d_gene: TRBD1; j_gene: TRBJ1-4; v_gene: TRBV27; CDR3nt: TGTGCCAGCAGTTTGACAGGGGGAGATGAAAAACTGTTTTTT; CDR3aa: CASSLTGGDEKLFF
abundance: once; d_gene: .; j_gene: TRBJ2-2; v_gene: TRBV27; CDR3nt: TGTGCCAGCAGTTTAGTCTCCGACACCGGGGAGCTGTTTTTT; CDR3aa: CASSLVSDTGELFF
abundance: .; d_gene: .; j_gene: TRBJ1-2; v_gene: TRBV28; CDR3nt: TGTGCCAGCAGTCCACGGCGACGGAGCGGTGGCTACACCTTC; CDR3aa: CASSPRRRSGGYTF
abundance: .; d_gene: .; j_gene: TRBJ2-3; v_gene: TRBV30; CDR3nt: TGTGCCTGGGGACAGGGACTACGCACAGATACGCAGTATTTT; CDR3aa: CAWGQGLRTDTQYF
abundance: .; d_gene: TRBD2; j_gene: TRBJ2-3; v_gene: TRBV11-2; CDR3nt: TGTGCCAGCAGCTTTGGACTAGCGGGGGGGAAGGGCCCAGATACGCAGTATTTT; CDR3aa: CASSFGLAGGKGPDTQYF
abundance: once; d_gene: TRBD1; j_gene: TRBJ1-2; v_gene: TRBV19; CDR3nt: TGTGCCAGTAGTATAGGCAGGGGGCTGTATGGCTACACCTTC; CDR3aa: CASSIGRGLYGYTF
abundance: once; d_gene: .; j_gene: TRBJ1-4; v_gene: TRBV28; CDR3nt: TGTGCCAGCAGCCCCCCTGGCAGGGTCAAGGAAAAACTGTTTTTT; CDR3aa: CASSPPGRVKEKLFF
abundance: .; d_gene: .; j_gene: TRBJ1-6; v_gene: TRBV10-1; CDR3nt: TGCGCCAGCAGTGAGTCGACAGAGGCCTATAATTCACCCCTCCACTTT; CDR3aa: CASSESTEAYNSPLHF
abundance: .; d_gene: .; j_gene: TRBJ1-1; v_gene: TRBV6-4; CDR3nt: TGTGCCAGCGCTTTAGAAGAGAACACTGAAGCTTTCTTT; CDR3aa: CASALEENTEAFF
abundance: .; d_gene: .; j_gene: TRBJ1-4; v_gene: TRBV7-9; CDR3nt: TGTGCCAGCAGCCTCGACCCGGGAACTAATGAAAAACTGTTTTTT; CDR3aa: CASSLDPGTNEKLFF
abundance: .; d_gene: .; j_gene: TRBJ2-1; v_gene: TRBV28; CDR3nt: TGTGCCAGCAGTTTATTGGGAGCCATCGAGGGCAATGAGCAGTTCTTC; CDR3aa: CASSLLGAIEGNEQFF
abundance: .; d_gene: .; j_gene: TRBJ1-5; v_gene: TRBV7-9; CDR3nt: TGTGCCAGCAGCTTATCGGCACAGCAGCCCCAGCATTTT; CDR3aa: CASSLSAQQPQHF
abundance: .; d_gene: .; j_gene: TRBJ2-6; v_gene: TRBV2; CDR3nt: TGTGCCAGCGGGCAGGGCTCTGGGGCCAACGTCCTGACTTTC; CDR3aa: CASGQGSGANVLTF
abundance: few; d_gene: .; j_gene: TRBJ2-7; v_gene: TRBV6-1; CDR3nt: TGTGCCAGCCAGAGGGGGGGTGGTGGATACGAGCAGTACTTC; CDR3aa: CASQRGGGGYEQYF
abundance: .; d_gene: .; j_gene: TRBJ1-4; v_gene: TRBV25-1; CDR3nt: TGTGCCAGCAAGGGGATGACGTCAACTAATGAAAAACTGTTTTTT; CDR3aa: CASKGMTSTNEKLFF
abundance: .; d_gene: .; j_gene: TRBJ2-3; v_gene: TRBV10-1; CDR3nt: TGCGCCAGCAGTAGATTCGGACAAGGCACAGATACGCAGTATTTT; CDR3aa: CASSRFGQGTDTQYF
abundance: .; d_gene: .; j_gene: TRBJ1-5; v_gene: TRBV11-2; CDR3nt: TGTGCCAGCAGCACAGGCAATCAGCCCCAGCATTTT; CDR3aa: CASSTGNQPQHF